This TCR beta chain was recovered during a study of regulatory T cells in long-lasting Graves disease. As for the study in general: Those with persistent Graves' disease had received antithyroid drugs for over 5 years with positive TSH receptor antibodies.

Time point in this sample: persistent/refractory GD, antithyroid drugs over 5 years with positive TRAb. Following extraction of RNA from PBMCs, that RNA was used to make the TCR library. This clonotype was picked up many times. Its specificity is unknown. Investigators prepared the TCR beta libraries by applying iRepertoire HTBI primers and Arm-PCR of CDR3 regions. TCRdb reanalysed the multiplex PCR reads using MiXCR and keeps one entry per CDR3 protein. The sample includes approximately 440,000 distinct CDR3 sequences, about 25% of them seen just once. Whole-study findings and limits: Having only a small sample size may have limited accuracy.

The TCR comes from a female donor with Graves disease. The starting material was peripheral blood mononuclear cells (PBMCs), obtained when the disease was refractory, from a patient treated with antithyroid drugs.

The CDR3 DNA is TGCGCCAGCAGCTTGGGTCCCCGGGACTTGAACACTGAAGCTTTCTTT. Its translation is CASSLGPRDLNTEAFF. The rearrangement uses TRBV5-1 and TRBJ1-1; D might be TRBD1 (5 bases). Germline values: CDR1 SGHRS, CDR2 YFSETQ. This CDR3 has 16 residues. Trimming shortened V by 0 bases and J by 0 bases, and 12 bases separated the two germline ends.